A single sample gave rise to the 31 T cell receptor beta chains below, sequenced in a study of blood T cell repertoires in COVID-19. The data were produced by immunoSEQ multiplex PCR, yet TCRdb's version contains in-frame clones alone and is incomplete. Of 100,000 to 120,000 clones in the sample, more than 70% were seen once. Sequenced material: peripheral blood. The receptors originated from a woman aged 45-65 years with acute or convalescent COVID-19.

The chain employs TRBV6-1 and TRBJ2-2; TRBD1 matches at 9 bases. The CDR3 is made up of 16 amino acids. Germline V gives CDR1 MNHNS, CDR2 SASEGT. V shed 4 bases, J shed 0 bases, and the junction held 3 bases outside the gene matches. The CDR3 DNA sequence: TGTGCCAGCAGTGTAAGGACAGGGGCGAACACCGGGGAGCTGTTTTTT. Translated, it gives CASSVRTGANTGELFF.

This rearrangement joins TRBV10-3 to TRBJ2-2, with 9 nucleotides matching TRBD2. V shed 5 bases, J shed 5 bases, and the junction held 6 bases outside the gene matches. Germline V gene sequence: CDR1 ENHRY, CDR2 SYGVKD. The CDR3 length is 15 residues. Here the CDR3 reads CAISQAGGVTGELFF. As DNA, the CDR3 is TGTGCCATCAGTCAAGCGGGAGGTGTTACCGGGGAGCTGTTTTTT.

This chain links TRBV27 with TRBJ1-1; a weak D match, TRBD1 (5 bases). CDR3 size: 14 residues. Germline loops: CDR1 MNHEY, CDR2 SMNVEV (reference sequence). V was trimmed by 6 bases and J by 1 base, leaving 12 bases between them. The CDR3 bases are TGTGCCAGCAGCCCAGGGTATAGGAACACTGAAGCTTTCTTT. It translates to CASSPGYRNTEAFF.

The CDR3 DNA sequence: TGTGCCAGCAGCTTGTCCCCCGGGACTAGAGGGGATACGCAGTATTTT. Its protein is CASSLSPGTRGDTQYF. The chain has TRBV5-5 and TRBJ2-3, with 8 bases that match TRBD2. This CDR3 is built from 16 residues. The junction had 10 bases not matched to a gene; V was cut back by 1 base and J by 6 bases. CDR1 is SGHKS, CDR2 YYEKEE, per germline (reference sequence).

This chain links TRBV6-2 or TRBV6-3 with TRBJ2-1; TRBD2 aligns across 10 bases. The CDR3 contains 15 residues. Unmatched junction bases numbered 3, after V lost 6 bases and J lost 1 base. From germline, CDR1 is MNHEY and CDR2 SVGEGT. This chain's CDR3 is CASSKRGGSYNEQFF. CDR3 coding DNA: TGTGCCAGCAGCAAGCGGGGGGGTTCCTACAATGAGCAGTTCTTC.

The table lists this clone with a count of one. The rearrangement uses TRBV6-7 and TRBJ1-2, with a tentative D call TRBD1 (5 bases). TRBV6-7 is sorted into the ORF group, with uncertain function. Between the trimmed V and J ends, which lost 0 bases and 5 bases, there was a span of 13 bases. The CDR3 runs to 15 residues. In DNA form, the CDR3 reads TGTGCCAGCAGTTACTCCGCCAGGGAAGGATATGGCTACACCTTC. Translated: CASSYSAREGYGYTF.

The CDR3 sequence is CASKSESSYNSPLHF. CDR3 in DNA: TGTGCCAGCAAATCGGAGAGCTCCTATAATTCACCCCTCCACTTT. The gene calls are TRBV2 and TRBJ1-6; D unclear. This CDR3 region has 15 residues. V lost 7 bases, J lost 0 bases, and 10 bases lay in between. Germline CDR1 reads SNHLY; CDR2 reads FYNNEI.

The J gene is TRBJ2-3, the V gene TRBV5-1; D might be TRBD2 (6 bases). There are 13 residues in the CDR3. Germline-derived CDR1 and CDR2 are SGHRS and YFSETQ. Between the trimmed V and J ends, which lost 8 bases and 2 bases, there was a span of 12 bases. The CDR3 sequence: CASGEVNTDTQYF. The CDR3 region has the DNA TGCGCCAGTGGGGAGGTAAACACAGATACGCAGTATTTT.

This chain uses TRBV29-1 with TRBJ2-5; 10 bases fit TRBD2. Unmatched junction bases numbered 9, after V lost 0 bases and J lost 5 bases. In germline, CDR1 is SQVTM, CDR2 ANQGSEA. The CDR3 length is 16 residues. The CDR3 reads CSVEDPSGSPGETQYF. The CDR3 DNA reads as TGCAGCGTTGAAGATCCTAGCGGGAGCCCCGGGGAGACCCAGTACTTC.

The V gene is TRBV4-1, the J gene TRBJ2-1; D is possibly TRBD1 (5 bases). Between the trimmed V and J ends, which lost 7 bases and 5 bases, there was a span of 6 bases. The germline V gene encodes CDR1 MGHRA and CDR2 YSYEKL. The CDR3 length is 11 residues. The CDR3 DNA is TGCGCCAGCACCAGGGACAATGAGCAGTTCTTC. Translation: CASTRDNEQFF.

This chain uses TRBV19 with TRBJ1-5, with 8 bases aligning to TRBD1. This CDR3 has 15 residues. V lost 3 bases and J lost 3; bases outside the gene matches: 4. The germline gives CDR1 LNHDA, CDR2 SQIVND (reference sequence). The CDR3 sequence is CASSIGQGDNQPQHF. CDR3 nucleotide sequence: TGTGCCAGTAGTATCGGACAGGGTGACAATCAGCCCCAGCATTTT.

The chain joins TRBV28 to TRBJ1-2, with D possibly TRBD1 on 6 matching bases. Trimming cost V 2 bases and J 8 bases, with 9 bases left between them. Germline V gene sequence: CDR1 MDHEN, CDR2 SYDVKM. This CDR3 has 12 amino acids. DNA for the CDR3: TGTGCCAGCAGTTTAGGCAGGGGCGGCTACACCTTC. Protein sequence: CASSLGRGGYTF.

The chain has TRBV10-2 and TRBJ1-5; perhaps TRBD1 as D (5 bases). CDR3 size: 17 residues. V lost 2 bases, J lost 4 bases, and 18 bases lay in between. Germline CDR1 WSHSY, CDR2 SAAADI. CDR3 sequence reads: CASSEVLGTGVNQPQHF. As DNA, the CDR3 is TGCGCCAGCAGTGAGGTCTTAGGTACGGGGGTTAATCAGCCCCAGCATTTT.

The count of this clone is one. The chain uses TRBV7-9 and TRBJ2-1; 12 positions agree with TRBD2. J was trimmed by 4 bases and V by 6 bases; bases with no gene match: 7. The germline V gene has CDR1 SEHNR and CDR2 FQNEAQ (reference sequence). This CDR3 has 16 amino acids. CDR3 loop: CASSRQGTSGYNEQFF. CDR3 sequence (DNA): TGTGCCAGCAGTCGACAGGGGACTAGCGGGTACAATGAGCAGTTCTTC.

V and J are TRBV5-1 and TRBJ2-3; D not certain. This CDR3 spans 14 amino acids. Germline CDR1 SGHRS, CDR2 YFSETQ. Trimming cost V 0 bases and J 6 bases, with 11 bases left between them. The CDR3 bases are TGCGCCAGCAGCTTGGGGGCCCCTGGGGATACGCAGTATTTT. Its translation is CASSLGAPGDTQYF.

The chain recombines TRBV2 with TRBJ2-1, with D tentatively TRBD1 (5 bases). The CDR3 extends over 14 amino acids. The germline V and J ends were trimmed by 5 bases and 6 bases, with 14 bases remaining between them. From germline, CDR1 is SNHLY and CDR2 FYNNEI. The CDR3 nucleotides are TGTGCCAGCAGTTGGCAGGGTCTAATCAATGAGCAGTTCTTC. This codes for CASSWQGLINEQFF.

This chain joins TRBV29-1 and TRBJ2-1; 11 bases match TRBD2. This CDR3 spans 13 amino acids. Trimming removed 7 bases from V and 6 bases from J; junction bases left unmatched: 5. Germline V gene lookup returns CDR1 SQVTM and CDR2 ANQGSEA. CDR3 in DNA: TGCAGCGCTACGACTAGCGGGACCAATGAGCAGTTCTTC. Protein sequence: CSATTSGTNEQFF.

The genes are TRBV6-5 and TRBJ2-7; 11 nucleotides align to TRBD1. Germline V gene sequence: CDR1 MNHEY, CDR2 SVGAGI. The CDR3 is 14 amino acids. J gave up 4 bases and V 6 bases, and 5 bases lay outside the gene matches. In nucleotides, the CDR3 is TGTGCCAGCAGCCGGGACAGGGGGAAGTACGAGCAGTACTTC. This encodes CASSRDRGKYEQYF.

The chain has TRBV7-9 and TRBJ1-2, with D possibly being TRBD1 (6 bases). Germline V gene sequence: CDR1 SEHNR, CDR2 FQNEAQ (reference sequence). The CDR3 totals 14 residues. The V end lost 5 bases, the J end lost 6 bases, and 16 bases lay between the germline ends. The CDR3 nucleotides read TGTGCCAGCAGCCGGGACAAAACACTGCATGGCTACACCTTC. Amino acids: CASSRDKTLHGYTF.

The chain uses TRBV5-6 and TRBJ1-2; 12 bases line up with TRBD1. This CDR3 has 16 amino acids. V was clipped by 2 bases and J by 8 bases; unmatched bases: 10. Germline lookup yields CDR1 SGHDT and CDR2 YYEEEE. CDR3 nucleotide sequence: TGTGCCAGCAGCTTACCCGGGACAGGGGGCGCGAAAGGCTACACCTTC. Protein product: CASSLPGTGGAKGYTF.

V gene TRBV24-1 combines with J gene TRBJ2-2; D gene unclear. The CDR3 loop spans 13 amino acids. CDR1 is KGHDR, CDR2 SFDVKD, per germline. V was pared by 7 bases and J by 5 bases, with 10 bases between. CDR3: CATRSRGTGELFF. The CDR3 region has the DNA TGTGCCACCAGGTCCAGAGGAACCGGGGAGCTGTTTTTT.

The chain joins TRBV14 to TRBJ2-7; weak D call: TRBD2 (5 bases). Germline CDR1 reads SGHDN; CDR2 reads FVKESK. The V gene lost 2 bases and the J gene lost 6 bases, with 11 bases spanning the gap. This CDR3 has 13 residues. The CDR3 sequence is CASSQIAGGEQYF. CDR3 nucleotide sequence: TGTGCCAGCAGCCAAATCGCCGGAGGCGAGCAGTACTTC.

The V and J genes are TRBV6-6 and TRBJ2-1, with TRBD2 identical over 11 bases. The CDR3 has 17 amino acids. The germline CDR1 and CDR2 sequences are MNHNY and SVGAGI (reference sequence). The V gene end was trimmed by 5 bases and the J gene end by 2 bases; junction bases not matched to a gene: 8. DNA of the CDR3: TGTGCCAGCAGTCACCGGACTAGCGGGCTCGCCTACAATGAGCAGTTCTTC. Encoded protein: CASSHRTSGLAYNEQFF.

The rearrangement links TRBV3-1 (or the pseudogene TRBV3-2) to TRBJ2-6; D is uncertain. CDR1 and CDR2 (germline): LGHDT, YNNKEL (reference sequence). V lost 4 bases to trimming and J lost 0 bases, with 4 bases between them. CDR3 length: 14 residues. CDR3 nucleotide sequence: TGTGCCAGCAGCCCCCGCTCTGGGGCCAACGTCCTGACTTTC. This gives the protein CASSPRSGANVLTF.

The table lists this clone with a count of one. The chain carries TRBV9 and TRBJ2-1; D unclear. In germline, CDR1 is SGDLS, CDR2 YYNGEE. The CDR3 runs to 14 residues. Trimming pared 0 bases from V and 1 base from J, leaving 5 bases between. The chain's CDR3 is CASSVGLSYNEQFF. The CDR3 DNA reads as TGTGCCAGCAGCGTAGGCCTATCCTACAATGAGCAGTTCTTC.

The J gene is TRBJ1-4, the V gene TRBV7-9, with 9 positions matching TRBD1. The V segment lost 5 bases and the J segment 14 bases; nucleotides outside the gene matches: 6. This CDR3 has 12 amino acids. The germline V gene has CDR1 SEHNR and CDR2 FQNEAQ (reference sequence). This CDR3 is CASSGTGIRLFF. DNA for the CDR3: TGTGCCAGCAGCGGGACAGGGATCCGGCTGTTTTTT.

The chain carries TRBV19 and TRBJ2-3; 7 bases agree with TRBD2. This CDR3 is built from 15 residues. The ends lost 7 bases at V and 2 bases at J; junction bases unmatched: 9. Per germline, CDR1 LNHDA and CDR2 SQIVND (reference sequence). The CDR3 DNA is TGTGCCAGTAAAGGGTGGGGGGGGACCACAGATACGCAGTATTTT. Its translation is CASKGWGGTTDTQYF.

The chain is built from TRBV5-1 and TRBJ2-7, with D possibly matching TRBD2 (5 bases). V lost 2 bases, J lost 1 base, and 10 bases lay in between. This CDR3 is built from 14 residues. From germline, CDR1 is SGHRS and CDR2 YFSETQ. The CDR3, as DNA: TGCGCCAGCAGCTTTGAGGGCAGTTCCTACGAGCAGTACTTC. Its translation is CASSFEGSSYEQYF.

The V gene is TRBV6-5, the J gene TRBJ1-2; tentative D call: TRBD1 (5 bases). V was pared by 9 bases and J by 8 bases, with 16 bases between. Germline V CDR1 and CDR2: MNHEY, SVGAGI. CDR3 length equals 12 residues. In nucleotides, the CDR3 is TGTGCCAGTGGACAACCGCTATGGGGCTACACCTTC. This translates into CASGQPLWGYTF.

V is TRBV4-2 and J is TRBJ2-7, with TRBD2 identical over 7 bases. Trimming at V came to 1 base and at J to 7 bases, leaving 4 bases not matched to a gene. The V gene's germline CDR1 is LGHNA and CDR2 YNFKEQ. The CDR3 extends over 13 amino acids. The CDR3 bases are TGTGCCAGCAGCCAAGTGGCTAGCGGAGAGCAGTACTTC. It specifies CASSQVASGEQYF.

This sequence joins TRBV11-2 and TRBJ1-3, with D maybe TRBD1 (5 bases). V was clipped by 5 bases and J by 2 bases, with 13 bases between them. The CDR3 extends over 15 amino acids. Germline V gene sequence: CDR1 SGHAT, CDR2 FQNNGV. Here the CDR3 reads CASSRGGGTGNTIYF. The CDR3 DNA reads as TGTGCCAGCAGCCGGGGCGGGGGGACTGGAAACACCATATATTTT.